Sequencing of this T cell receptor (beta chain) was carried out in a study of T cells in Graves' hyperthyroidism and ophthalmopathy. General study points: Most expanded thyroid clonotypes above 0.001 also appeared in blood. In the analysis, a 13 V-J model separated ophthalmopathy from stable hyperthyroidism.

This clonotype was seen many times. Antigen specificity is unknown. Trimming removed 3 bases from V and 5 bases from J, with 17 bases in between. The V gene's germline CDR1 is MDHEN and CDR2 SYDVKM. CDR3 size: 16 residues. Clinical symptoms, serum thyroxine, TRAb, thyroid ultrasound and orbital computed tomography informed diagnoses. The source of the PBMCs was around 10 ml of fresh peripheral blood. From RNA transcripts, TCR beta CDR3 regions were amplified. The primer set for the first-round RT-PCR of the TCR CDR3 was HTBI. TCRdb re-analysed the multiplex PCR reads in MiXCR, keeping a single row per CDR3 protein. The data contain some 370,000 distinct CDR3 sequences, more than 13% of them seen just once; the ten biggest clones take up 25% to 30%.

Specimen: blood. This chain links TRBV28 with TRBJ1-5; tentative D call: TRBD1 (6 bases). This TCR derives from a man aged 50-60 years with Graves' ophthalmopathy. In DNA, the CDR3 is TGTGCCAGCAGTTTCTGGGGGCCAGATCGAGATCAGCCCCAGCATTTT. As protein: CASSFWGPDRDQPQHF.